These 20 T cell receptor beta chains came from one sample sequenced in a study of blood T cell repertoires in COVID-19. Sequenced by immunoSEQ multiplex PCR; TCRdb stores in-frame clones only, minus some. The table has approximately 440,000 clones, roughly nine tenths seen once. Source material: PBMCs or T cells enriched from blood (not recorded which). The receptor set was obtained from a woman younger than 35 who had recovered from COVID-19.

This clone appeared once. This sequence joins TRBV18 and TRBJ1-2, with TRBD1 matching 8 bases. Trimming took 2 bases from V and 7 from J; bases not matched to a gene: 0. Germline values: CDR1 KGHSH, CDR2 LQKENI. This CDR3 contains 12 residues. In nucleotides, the CDR3 is TGTGCCAGCTCACCAACAGGGGGTGGCTACACCTTC. It translates to CASSPTGGGYTF.

This clone showed up just once. This specimen includes other DNA sequences encoding the same CDR3. The genes are TRBV7-6 and TRBJ1-5; tentative D call: TRBD1 (5 bases). Germline assignment: CDR1 SGHVS and CDR2 FNYEAQ. The CDR3 sequence is 15 residues long. V was pared by 4 bases and J by 1 base, with 11 bases between. CDR3 DNA sequence: TGTGCCAGCAGCTCTGGACGGGGGAGCAATCAGCCCCAGCATTTT. Translated, it gives CASSSGRGSNQPQHF.

The rearrangement uses TRBV3-1 (or the pseudogene TRBV3-2) and TRBJ2-7, with D perhaps TRBD1 (5 bases). Germline V gene sequence: CDR1 LGHDT, CDR2 YNNKEL (reference sequence). The V end was cut by 0 bases, the J end by 5 bases, with 14 bases between. The CDR3 totals 15 residues. This CDR3 is CASSQDRQGYHEQYF. The CDR3 nucleotides read TGTGCCAGCAGCCAAGACAGGCAGGGTTACCACGAGCAGTACTTC.

The J gene is TRBJ1-6, the V gene TRBV6-5, with 7 bases lining up with TRBD1. V shed 2 bases and J 6 bases; nucleotides not matched to a gene: 4. The germline V gene has CDR1 MNHEY and CDR2 SVGAGI. This CDR3 region has 15 residues. Written as DNA, the CDR3 is TGTGCCAGCAGTTACCAGCCAGGGGGTAATTCACCCCTCCACTTT. Encoded protein: CASSYQPGGNSPLHF.

This rearrangement joins TRBV7-9 to TRBJ2-7, with D tentatively TRBD2 (6 bases). V lost 3 bases and J 5 bases, leaving 17 bases between the germline ends. CDR3 length equals 15 residues. Germline V gene lookup returns CDR1 SEHNR and CDR2 FQNEAQ (reference sequence). The chain's CDR3 is CASSLEGRGWDEQYF. CDR3 nucleotides: TGTGCCAGCAGCTTGGAGGGTAGAGGTTGGGACGAGCAGTACTTC.

The chain combines TRBV11-3 with TRBJ1-1; no definite D call. The CDR3 is 13 residues long. Germline V gene lookup returns CDR1 SGHNT and CDR2 YENEEA. Trimming pared 5 bases from V and 5 bases from J, leaving 12 bases between. The DNA of the CDR3 is TGTGCCAGCAGCCCCGGACCGGGGACTGAAGCTTTCTTT. Amino acid sequence: CASSPGPGTEAFF.

The V gene is TRBV5-1, the J gene TRBJ1-6; TRBD1 is a possible D gene (6 bases). Germline loops: CDR1 SGHRS, CDR2 YFSETQ. V gave up 4 bases and J gave up 0 bases, with 11 bases separating them. This CDR3 region has 16 residues. The DNA for the CDR3 is TGCGCCAGCAGCGGAGGACAGAGCTCCTATAATTCACCCCTCCACTTT. Its translation is CASSGGQSSYNSPLHF.

The CDR3 loop reads CSASLDRGNSPLHF. In DNA, the CDR3 is TGCAGTGCTAGTCTCGACAGGGGTAATTCACCCCTCCACTTT. The chain is built from TRBV20-1 and TRBJ1-6; 8 bases are shared with TRBD1. The germline V gene has CDR1 DFQATT and CDR2 SNEGSKA (reference sequence). CDR3 length equals 14 residues. V lost 3 bases and J lost 6; bases outside the gene matches: 4.

This clone was seen a handful of times. The chain recombines TRBV18 with TRBJ1-1, with TRBD1 matching 7 bases. Germline lookup yields CDR1 KGHSH and CDR2 LQKENI. V was clipped by 3 bases and J by 0 bases; unmatched bases: 7. The CDR3 is 16 residues long. CDR3 DNA sequence: TGTGCCAGCTCACCCCCGGGACAGCGTCTGAACACTGAAGCTTTCTTT. Translating gives CASSPPGQRLNTEAFF.

The gene calls are TRBV29-1 and TRBJ2-7, with D possibly matching TRBD2 (5 bases). The CDR3 consists of 13 residues. V was trimmed by 7 bases and J by 2 bases, leaving 15 bases between them. In germline, CDR1 is SQVTM, CDR2 ANQGSEA. The CDR3 coding sequence is TGCAGCGCCCAACTGGAGGTTCCCTACGAGCAGTACTTC. This codes for CSAQLEVPYEQYF.

The gene calls are TRBV3-1 (or the pseudogene TRBV3-2) and TRBJ1-1; TRBD1 might be the D (5 bases). The germline CDR1 and CDR2 sequences are LGHDT and YNNKEL (reference sequence). Trimming took off 5 bases at V and 8 bases at J, with 18 bases between the two ends. This CDR3 is built from 14 residues. CDR3 nucleotides: TGTGCCAGCAGCTTACGGGCTGGGGGGGTAGAAGCTTTCTTT. It translates to CASSLRAGGVEAFF.

The chain recombines TRBV6-5 with TRBJ1-2; weak D call: TRBD1 (6 bases). V shed 7 bases and J shed 4 bases, with 13 bases lying between them. The CDR3 covers 13 residues. CDR1 and CDR2 (germline): MNHEY, SVGAGI. CDR3 in amino acids: CASTPQGLYGYTF. The CDR3 DNA is TGTGCCAGCACCCCGCAGGGGCTCTATGGCTACACCTTC.

The chain employs TRBV5-1 and TRBJ2-7; tentatively, D is TRBD2 (6 bases). The V gene's germline CDR1 is SGHRS and CDR2 YFSETQ. This CDR3 contains 14 residues. Trimming stripped 8 bases from V and 3 bases from J, with 18 bases between. As DNA, the CDR3 is TGCGCCAGTGCTTGGGCGGGGAGGAACTACGAGCAGTACTTC. This translates into CASAWAGRNYEQYF. Complete variable domain (other parts from reference TRBV5-1 and TRBJ2-7): KAGVTQTPRYLIKTRGQQVTLSCSPISGHRSVSWYQQTPGQGLQFLFEYFSETQRNKGNFPGRFSGRQFSNSRSEMNVSTLELGDSALYLCASAWAGRNYEQYFGPGTRLTVT.

This clone occurred once. This sequence joins TRBV11-2 and TRBJ1-6, with D perhaps TRBD1 (5 bases). V lost 4 bases to trimming and J lost 7 bases, with 17 bases between them. The CDR3 totals 16 residues. In germline, CDR1 is SGHAT, CDR2 FQNNGV. The CDR3 loop is CASSSRRGIGNSPLHF. The DNA of the CDR3 is TGTGCCAGCAGCTCCAGGAGGGGTATAGGAAATTCACCCCTCCACTTT. Complete variable domain (other parts from reference TRBV11-2 and TRBJ1-6): EAGVAQSPRYKIIEKRQSVAFWCNPISGHATLYWYQQILGQGPKLLIQFQNNGVVDDSQLPKDRFSAERLKGVDSTLKIQPAKLEDSAVYLCASSSRRGIGNSPLHFGNGTRLTVT.

The V call is TRBV9, the J call TRBJ1-3; 7 bases line up with TRBD1. V lost 0 bases, J lost 15 bases, and 12 bases stayed unmatched. Germline V gene sequence: CDR1 SGDLS, CDR2 YYNGEE. The CDR3 contains 14 residues. Here the CDR3 reads CASSVENFDRTGYF. The CDR3 region has the DNA TGTGCCAGCAGCGTAGAGAATTTCGACCGGACAGGATATTTT. The full variable domain, its missing parts supplied by reference TRBV9 and TRBJ1-3, is DSGVTQTPKHLITATGQRVTLRCSPRSGDLSVYWYQQSLDQGLQFLIQYYNGEERAKGNILERFSAQQFPDLHSELNLSSLELGDSALYFCASSVENFDRTGYFGEGSWLTVV.

This chain connects TRBV4-1 to TRBJ2-5; D perhaps matches TRBD2 (5 bases). The V end was cut by 4 bases, the J end by 5 bases, with 14 bases between. In germline, CDR1 is MGHRA, CDR2 YSYEKL. The CDR3 has 14 residues. CDR3 sequence reads: CASSRSAGAETQYF. CDR3 sequence (DNA): TGCGCCAGCAGCCGATCCGCGGGTGCGGAGACCCAGTACTTC.

The chain couples TRBV7-7 to TRBJ2-3, with TRBD2 matching over 13 bases. Germline lookup yields CDR1 SSHAT and CDR2 FNYEAQ (reference sequence). The CDR3 has 14 residues. After removal of 4 bases from V and 6 bases from J, the junction contained 1 base not matched to a gene. The CDR3 nucleotides are TGTGCCAGCAGCTCGACTAGCGGGGGGGATACGCAGTATTTT. Translation gives CASSSTSGGDTQYF.

The rearrangement links TRBV19 to TRBJ1-2, with 7 nucleotides matching TRBD1. Per the germline V gene, CDR1 is LNHDA and CDR2 is SQIVND (reference sequence). Trimming took 6 bases from V and 3 from J; bases not matched to a gene: 4. The CDR3 is made up of 13 amino acids. In DNA, the CDR3 is TGTGCCAGTAGCCGACAGGGACACTATGGCTACACCTTC. Translating gives CASSRQGHYGYTF.

The gene calls are TRBV28 and TRBJ1-3; D ambiguous. The V and J ends lost 3 bases and 4 bases respectively, with 13 bases between them. The germline V gene has CDR1 MDHEN and CDR2 SYDVKM. The CDR3 contains 15 residues. The CDR3 DNA sequence: TGTGCCAGCAGTTTCTCTGGCCTCTGGGGAAACACCATATATTTT. Encoded protein: CASSFSGLWGNTIYF.

This chain links TRBV7-9 with TRBJ2-2, with TRBD2 matching over 7 bases. V dropped 3 bases and J dropped 5; count of bases not matched to a gene: 6. The CDR3 spans 15 residues. Germline V CDR1 and CDR2: SEHNR, FQNEAQ (reference sequence). In DNA, the CDR3 is TGTGCCAGCAGCTTTATTTGGGAGGGGACCGGGGAGCTGTTTTTT. It encodes CASSFIWEGTGELFF.